One sample yielded the 11 T cell receptor beta chains listed below, sequenced in a study of blood T cell repertoires in COVID-19. Using immunoSEQ multiplex PCR, the repertoire was profiled, and TCRdb retains in-frame clones only, with some absent. The sample lists under 200,000 clones; approximately 90% were seen once. Input material: peripheral blood. All receptors come from a man between 35 and 55 years old with active or convalescent COVID-19.

The V and J genes are TRBV6-5 and TRBJ2-7; D gene ambiguous. V lost 0 bases and J lost 6, with 9 bases in between. This CDR3 is 13 amino acids long. Germline V gene sequence: CDR1 MNHEY, CDR2 SVGAGI. In nucleotides, the CDR3 is TGTGCCAGCAGTTACTCGTACCGGTCCGAGCAGTACTTC. Its protein product is CASSYSYRSEQYF.

Remarks on this clone: Other DNA sequences from this sample encode an identical CDR3 as well. The chain has TRBV7-2 and TRBJ1-1; TRBD1 is a possible D gene (5 bases). Germline V gene data show CDR1 as SGHTA and CDR2 as FQGNSA. This CDR3 is 13 amino acids long. V lost 2 bases to trimming and J lost 6 bases, with 10 bases between them. The CDR3 DNA reads TGTGCCAGCAGCTTACAAGGGGCTTCTGAAGCTTTCTTT. Its protein is CASSLQGASEAFF.

The CDR3 protein is CASSEFEGRTEAFF. The CDR3 nucleotides are TGTGCCAGCAGTGAATTTGAGGGGAGGACTGAAGCTTTCTTT. This chain links TRBV25-1 with TRBJ1-1; D is possibly TRBD1 (5 bases). The CDR3 sequence is 14 residues long. In germline, CDR1 is MGHDK, CDR2 SYGVNS. V lost 1 base to trimming and J lost 5 bases, with 11 bases between them.

The rearrangement uses TRBV5-1 and TRBJ2-5; 11 bases align to TRBD1. After removal of 4 bases from V and 5 bases from J, the junction contained 7 bases not matched to a gene. This CDR3 has 15 amino acids. The germline gives CDR1 SGHRS, CDR2 YFSETQ. CDR3 in amino acids: CASSRPGQGVETQYF. DNA of the CDR3: TGCGCCAGCAGCCGACCGGGACAGGGGGTGGAGACCCAGTACTTC.

The chain combines TRBV4-3 with TRBJ2-7; TRBD1 aligns across 7 bases. V lost 1 base to trimming and J lost 2 bases; unmatched junction nucleotides: 2. This CDR3 has 14 amino acids. Per the germline V gene, CDR1 is LGHNA and CDR2 is YSLEER. The CDR3 is CASSQVGTAYEQYF. For the CDR3, the DNA is TGCGCCAGCAGCCAAGTAGGGACAGCCTACGAGCAGTACTTC.

This clone has more than one count but fewer than ten. The V call is TRBV23-1, the J call TRBJ2-7; TRBD2 is a possible D gene (5 bases). TRBV23-1 is recorded as an ORF, its role being uncertain. Trimming took off 7 bases at V and 5 bases at J, with 21 bases between the two ends. The CDR3 extends over 15 amino acids. This CDR3 is CASNPRASSPHEQYF. CDR3 nucleotides: TGCGCCAGCAACCCGCGGGCCTCCTCGCCTCACGAGCAGTACTTC.

The V call is TRBV7-9, the J call TRBJ2-7, with D tentatively TRBD1 (6 bases). CDR1 and CDR2 (germline): SEHNR, FQNEAQ (reference sequence). V dropped 5 bases and J dropped 0 bases, with 11 bases sitting between them. The CDR3 runs 14 residues. The CDR3 loop is CASSQRDISYEQYF. Here the CDR3 DNA reads TGTGCCAGCAGCCAACGGGACATCTCCTACGAGCAGTACTTC. Supplemented by reference TRBV7-9 and TRBJ2-7, the full variable domain reads DTGVSQNPRHKITKRGQNVTFRCDPISEHNRLYWYRQTLGQGPEFLTYFQNEAQLEKSRLLSDRFSAERPKGSFSTLEIQRTEQGDSAMYLCASSQRDISYEQYFGPGTRLTVT.

This chain uses TRBV5-1 with TRBJ2-2; TRBD2 matches at 8 bases. The germline CDR1 and CDR2 sequences are SGHRS and YFSETQ. The CDR3 is 17 amino acids. The trim removed 5 bases at V and 5 bases at J, leaving 14 bases unmatched. The CDR3 loop reads CASRLVGSGIGTGELFF. CDR3 sequence (DNA): TGCGCCAGCAGGCTGGTTGGTAGCGGGATAGGGACCGGGGAGCTGTTTTTT.

The chain is built from TRBV18 and TRBJ2-1; 7 bases are a match to TRBD1. CDR1 is KGHSH and CDR2 is LQKENI in the germline V gene. The V and J ends lost 4 bases and 1 base, in that order; junction bases with no gene match: 1. The CDR3 extends over 14 amino acids. The CDR3 region is CASSQTGSYNEQFF. The CDR3 DNA reads TGTGCCAGCTCACAGACAGGGTCCTACAATGAGCAGTTCTTC.

The CDR3 sequence: CASGQNYEQYF. CDR3 DNA: TGTGCCAGTGGACAGAACTACGAGCAGTACTTC. The genes are TRBV6-5 and TRBJ2-7; a weak D match, TRBD1 (6 bases). Germline V gene lookup returns CDR1 MNHEY and CDR2 SVGAGI. V lost 9 bases, J lost 3 bases, and 9 bases lay in between. This CDR3 contains 11 residues.

The rearrangement joins TRBV11-2 to TRBJ1-4; 8 bases fit TRBD1. V lost 5 bases and J lost 0; bases outside the gene matches: 8. The germline V gene encodes CDR1 SGHAT and CDR2 FQNNGV. The CDR3 is 17 amino acids. The DNA of the CDR3 is TGTGCCAGCAGCCGGCATCAGGGGGCAGCAACTAATGAAAAACTGTTTTTT. Protein: CASSRHQGAATNEKLFF. Full variable domain (rest looked up from reference TRBV11-2 and TRBJ1-4): EAGVAQSPRYKIIEKRQSVAFWCNPISGHATLYWYQQILGQGPKLLIQFQNNGVVDDSQLPKDRFSAERLKGVDSTLKIQPAKLEDSAVYLCASSRHQGAATNEKLFFGSGTQLSVL.